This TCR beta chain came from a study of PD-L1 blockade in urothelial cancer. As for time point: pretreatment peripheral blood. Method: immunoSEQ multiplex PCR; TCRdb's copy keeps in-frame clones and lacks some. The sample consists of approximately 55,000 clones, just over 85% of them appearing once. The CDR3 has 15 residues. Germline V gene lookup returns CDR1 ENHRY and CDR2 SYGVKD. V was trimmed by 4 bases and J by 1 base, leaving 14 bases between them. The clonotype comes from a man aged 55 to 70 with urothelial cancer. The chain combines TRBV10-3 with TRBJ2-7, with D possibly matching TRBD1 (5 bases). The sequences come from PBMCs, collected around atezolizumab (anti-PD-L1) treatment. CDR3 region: CAISGQLKGSYEQYF. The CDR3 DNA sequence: TGTGCCATCAGTGGTCAGTTAAAGGGGTCCTACGAGCAGTACTTC.